This T cell receptor beta chain was identified during a study of cytomegalovirus exposure and HLA in healthy donors. As for the donors, each was a healthy bone marrow donor. Study-level results: TRBV6-2, TRBV6-3 and some other V segments were unresolvable in 87-base-pair reads. Associated with HLA alleles at 0.05 false discovery rate in a later analysis were fewer than 20,000 TCR beta sequences.

This clone showed up just a few times. What it binds is unknown. In the PCR, 60 Vbeta and 13 Jbeta primers were used. The assay was immunoSEQ multiplex PCR, and TCRdb's table has in-frame clones only and misses some. The repertoire includes 100,000 to 150,000 clones, roughly 84% of them detected once, and more than 1.5% sits in the top ten. J lost 6 bases, V lost 3 bases, and 6 bases had no gene match. The CDR3 covers 13 residues. Looked up from germline, CDR1 is SGHDT and CDR2 is YYEEEE. This receptor was obtained from a boy aged 10-17 years in good health and CMV-seronegative. What was sequenced was PBMCs. The V call is TRBV5-6, the J call TRBJ2-7; 7 bases align to TRBD1. CDR3 DNA: TGTGCCAGCAGCTGGGACAGCGTTACCGAGCAGTACTTC. It codes for CASSWDSVTEQYF.